This TCR beta chain was documented in a study of T-cell reconstitution after alpha-beta-depleted transplantation in children. A library of TCRbeta sequences, prepared with unique molecular identifiers, was generated. Each CDR3 protein is one row after TCRdb ran MiXCR on the PCR reads. The data hold some 830,000 distinct CDR3 sequences, with 15% to 20% observed a single time. In this sample, this clonotype turned up a few times. The CDR3 is made up of 23 amino acids. V was pared by 2 bases and J by 1 base, with 24 bases of the junction left unmatched. Germline lookup yields CDR1 SGHRS and CDR2 YFSETQ. The genes are TRBV5-1 and TRBJ2-6; TRBD1 agrees at 7 bases. The sequence derives from a male patient aged 5 to 17 who had a stem cell transplant for acute lymphoblastic leukemia, so the T cells may come from the graft donor. The sample was PBMCs, mostly from graft donor cells, taken 360 days after TCRalphabeta/CD19-depleted stem cell transplant. The CDR3 sequence: CASSFSTGNFHFIFWSGANVLTF. The DNA of the CDR3 is TGCGCCAGCAGCTTTTCGACAGGGAATTTTCATTTTATATTTTGGTCTGGGGCCAACGTCCTGACTTTC.